The 21 T cell receptor beta chains below all came from one sample that was sequenced in a study of radiotherapy plus CTLA-4 blockade in lung cancer. TCRdb's copy holds only in-frame clones and misses some; the assay was immunoSEQ multiplex PCR. Of 45,000 to 55,000 clones listed, approximately 76% are singletons. Source: peripheral blood, taken from a patient treated with radiotherapy plus ipilimumab. These receptors all stem from a human donor with non-small cell lung cancer who had stable disease on radiotherapy plus ipilimumab.

This clone was observed a handful of times. The rearrangement joins TRBV7-9 to TRBJ1-2; maybe TRBD1 (5 bases). Germline lookup yields CDR1 SEHNR and CDR2 FQNEAQ (reference sequence). The length of the CDR3 is 13 residues. Trimming cost V 4 bases and J 6 bases, with 12 bases left between them. The CDR3 region has the DNA TGTGCCAGCAGCTCTAGAGACAGCCATGGCTACACCTTC. Protein sequence: CASSSRDSHGYTF.

Remarks on this clone: Germline and junction disagree at one end, which may indicate a read error. The chain combines TRBV7-6 with TRBJ2-5; TRBD2 might be the D (5 bases). This CDR3 comprises 15 residues. Per the germline V gene, CDR1 is SGHVS and CDR2 is FNYEAQ. The CDR3 spells CASSPSGQNQGTQYF. In nucleotides, the CDR3 is TGTGCCAGCAGCCCCAGCGGCCAGAATCAAGGGACCCAGTACTTC.

The chain recombines TRBV10-2 with TRBJ1-5, with 7 bases lining up with TRBD1. Germline CDR1 reads WSHSY; CDR2 reads SAAADI. The CDR3 contains 13 residues. V lost 6 bases and J lost 6; bases outside the gene matches: 5. This CDR3 reads CASRATGSQPQHF. CDR3 nucleotides: TGCGCCAGCAGGGCGACAGGGTCTCAGCCCCAGCATTTT.

The V and J genes are TRBV11-2 and TRBJ2-5; the match to TRBD1 covers 7 bases. The CDR3 is 13 amino acids. V shed 5 bases and J 5 bases; nucleotides not matched to a gene: 5. CDR1 SGHAT and CDR2 FQNNGV come from the germline V gene. This chain's CDR3 is CASSTGQRETQYF. The CDR3 bases are TGTGCCAGCAGCACGGGACAGAGGGAGACCCAGTACTTC.

The rearrangement uses TRBV5-1 and TRBJ2-5; D gene uncertain. V gave up 1 base and J gave up 0 bases, with 13 bases separating them. Germline V gives CDR1 SGHRS, CDR2 YFSETQ. The length of the CDR3 is 16 residues. The CDR3 sequence is CASSLRLPPDQETQYF. The CDR3 DNA reads as TGCGCCAGCAGCTTGAGGTTACCGCCCGACCAAGAGACCCAGTACTTC.

This clone was seen a handful of times. J is TRBJ2-7 and V is TRBV6-1, with 8 bases that match TRBD1. Germline V CDR1 and CDR2: MNHNS, SASEGT. The CDR3 consists of 15 residues. Trimming at V came to 4 bases and at J to 3 bases, leaving 8 bases not matched to a gene. CDR3 residues: CASSGPDRVGYEQYF. Written as DNA, the CDR3 is TGTGCCAGCAGTGGACCGGACAGGGTCGGCTACGAGCAGTACTTC.

The chain has TRBV27 and TRBJ1-5; 9 bases line up with TRBD1. CDR3 size: 15 residues. The V segment lost 4 bases and the J segment 4 bases; nucleotides outside the gene matches: 5. CDR1 and CDR2 from the germline V gene are MNHEY and SMNVEV (reference sequence). For the CDR3, the DNA is TGTGCCAGCAGTTACGGGACAGGGTCAAATCAGCCCCAGCATTTT. The encoded protein is CASSYGTGSNQPQHF.

The V gene is TRBV27, the J gene TRBJ2-1; 8 bases match TRBD1. Germline assignment: CDR1 MNHEY and CDR2 SMNVEV (reference sequence). This CDR3 region has 18 residues. The junction had 12 bases not matched to a gene; V was cut back by 2 bases and J by 3 bases. The CDR3 DNA reads TGTGCCAGCAGTTTAAAGGGCCAGGGGGCGGCAAGCTACAATGAGCAGTTCTTC. Protein: CASSLKGQGAASYNEQFF.

The rearrangement joins TRBV5-6 to TRBJ2-5, with D perhaps being TRBD1 or TRBD2 (5 bases each). Germline CDR1 and CDR2: SGHDT and YYEEEE. Trimming removed 4 bases at V and 2 bases at J, with 15 bases between. The CDR3 has 15 residues. The CDR3: CASSLIPRGQETQYF. DNA of the CDR3: TGTGCCAGCAGCCTTATCCCGAGGGGACAAGAGACCCAGTACTTC.

The chain joins TRBV5-3 to TRBJ1-2, with a weak D call TRBD1 (5 bases). Being an ORF, TRBV5-3 has a function that is uncertain. Trimming cost V 0 bases and J 2 bases, with 14 bases left between them. CDR3 length: 16 residues. DNA of the CDR3: TGTGCCAGAAGCTTGGGGCTCCAGGGAAACAACTATGGCTACACCTTC. Amino acid sequence: CARSLGLQGNNYGYTF.

This sequence joins TRBV7-9 and TRBJ2-1, with 9 nucleotides matching TRBD1. This CDR3 comprises 15 residues. Per the germline V gene, CDR1 is SEHNR and CDR2 is FQNEAQ (reference sequence). With 1 base clipped from V and 8 bases from J, the junction kept 6 bases outside the gene matches. CDR3 nucleotide sequence: TGTGCCAGCAGCTTAGAAGGGACAGGGAGGGATGAGCAGTTCTTC. This codes for CASSLEGTGRDEQFF.

The chain carries TRBV18 and TRBJ2-5; D gene ambiguous. The germline V gene has CDR1 KGHSH and CDR2 LQKENI. Trimming stripped 3 bases from V and 8 bases from J, with 16 bases between. The CDR3 is made up of 14 amino acids. The CDR3 here is CASSPPAPRETQYF. CDR3 sequence (DNA): TGTGCCAGCTCACCCCCAGCCCCTAGGGAAACCCAGTACTTC.

J is TRBJ2-3 and V is TRBV7-3, with TRBD2 matching 13 bases. Losses at the gene ends were 2 bases for V and 4 bases for J; bases not matched to a gene: 6. The CDR3 consists of 17 residues. CDR1 and CDR2 (germline): SGHTA, FQGTGA. CDR3: CASSLPTSGGAADTQYF. For the CDR3, the DNA is TGTGCCAGCAGCTTACCCACTAGCGGGGGGGCGGCAGATACGCAGTATTTT.

The chain carries TRBV19 and TRBJ1-6, with TRBD1 matching 10 bases. V shed 4 bases and J 10 bases; nucleotides not matched to a gene: 13. CDR3 length equals 17 residues. The germline gives CDR1 LNHDA, CDR2 SQIVND (reference sequence). The CDR3 spells CASSNVGTGVFWSPLHF. CDR3 coding DNA: TGTGCCAGTAGTAATGTCGGGACAGGGGTTTTTTGGTCACCCCTCCACTTT.

This sequence joins TRBV10-1 and TRBJ2-7, with 7 bases lining up with TRBD1. The V gene end was trimmed by 3 bases and the J gene end by 5 bases; junction bases not matched to a gene: 13. Germline loops: CDR1 WNHNN, CDR2 SYGVQD (reference sequence). The CDR3 sequence is 16 residues long. CDR3 sequence (DNA): TGCGCCAGCAGTGATAGTCTGGACAGGAAAACTGACGAGCAGTACTTC. Protein sequence: CASSDSLDRKTDEQYF.

V usage is TRBV20-1 and J usage is TRBJ2-5; weak D call: TRBD2 (5 bases). The CDR3 runs to 10 residues. Trimming removed 6 bases from V and 5 bases from J, with 7 bases in between. Germline V gene data show CDR1 as DFQATT and CDR2 as SNEGSKA (reference sequence). In DNA, the CDR3 is TGCAGTGCCGGGATGGAGACCCAGTACTTC. It is translated as CSAGMETQYF.

The chain joins TRBV10-3 to TRBJ1-1; 8 positions match TRBD1. Germline lookup yields CDR1 ENHRY and CDR2 SYGVKD. This CDR3 contains 15 residues. The trim removed 2 bases at V and 5 bases at J, leaving 7 bases unmatched. CDR3 protein: CAISETRTGITEAFF. CDR3 bases: TGTGCCATCAGTGAGACGAGGACAGGGATAACTGAAGCTTTCTTT.

The CDR3 DNA reads as TGTGCCAGCAGTCCCGCGGGGTTTTCTGGAAACACCATATATTTT. It is translated as CASSPAGFSGNTIYF. This sequence joins TRBV2 and TRBJ1-3; D is ambiguous. The CDR3 spans 15 residues. CDR1 is SNHLY and CDR2 is FYNNEI in the germline V gene. V was clipped by 5 bases and J by 1 base, with 12 bases between them. Full variable domain (missing parts from reference TRBV2 and TRBJ1-3): EPEVTQTPSHQVTQMGQEVILRCVPISNHLYFYWYRQILGQKVEFLVSFYNNEISEKSEIFDDQFSVERPDGSNFTLKIRSTKLEDSAMYFCASSPAGFSGNTIYFGEGSWLTVV.

This chain links TRBV13 with TRBJ1-1; weak D call: TRBD1 (5 bases). V shed 5 bases and J shed 7 bases, with 11 bases lying between them. This CDR3 comprises 12 residues. Germline V CDR1 and CDR2: PRHDT, FYEKMQ (reference sequence). CDR3 protein: CASSPEGLEAFF. CDR3 DNA sequence: TGTGCCAGCAGCCCGGAGGGGCTTGAAGCTTTCTTT.

The V gene is TRBV25-1, the J gene TRBJ2-7, with D perhaps TRBD2 (6 bases). This CDR3 comprises 14 residues. The V and J ends lost 4 bases and 5 bases respectively, with 15 bases between them. Germline V gives CDR1 MGHDK, CDR2 SYGVNS. In DNA, the CDR3 is TGTGCCAGCAGTGTGCCAGGAGGGCATAACGAGCAGTACTTC. It encodes CASSVPGGHNEQYF.

In DNA form, the CDR3 reads TGCGCCAGCCGGCGCTCCGGGCAGGGGGCGGAAAAACTGTTTTTT. It translates to CASRRSGQGAEKLFF. V gene TRBV5-1 combines with J gene TRBJ1-4; TRBD1 aligns across 8 bases. CDR1 is SGHRS and CDR2 is YFSETQ in the germline V gene. There are 15 residues in the CDR3. Trimming at V came to 7 bases and at J to 8 bases, leaving 13 bases not matched to a gene.